This TCR beta chain was sequenced for a study of metastatic and nonmetastatic thyroid tumors. Across the whole study: Patients with malignant and benign thyroid disease provided blood and tumor or nodule tissue, whose repertoires were compared.

Thyroid surgery was performed in patients who had received no treatment beforehand. Via MiXCR, TCRdb re-called the PCR reads. The data contain 11,000 or so clones, around 27% of them seen just once; the ten biggest clones take up 20% to 25%. This clone was counted ten times or more. Its antigen is not known. Given a much more abundant clone one base away, this may be a read error. Study-level results: It was reported that TCR beta diversity was significantly higher in malignant thyroid tumors than benign nodules, in blood and tumor.

Germline CDR1 SGHNT, CDR2 YYREEE (reference sequence). Trimming at V came to 7 bases and at J to 2 bases, leaving 8 bases not matched to a gene. This CDR3 is built from 16 residues. Sequenced sample: adjacent normal tissue. This chain uses TRBV5-4 with TRBJ2-3, with 12 bases aligning to TRBD2. The clonotype was recovered from a male donor with papillary thyroid cancer or a benign thyroid nodule (not recorded which). Some clones in this sample may be carry-over from other donors' samples. This CDR3 reads CASGPLAGGATDTQYF. Here the CDR3 DNA reads TGTGCCAGCGGCCCACTAGCGGGGGGCGCCACAGATACGCAGTATTTT.